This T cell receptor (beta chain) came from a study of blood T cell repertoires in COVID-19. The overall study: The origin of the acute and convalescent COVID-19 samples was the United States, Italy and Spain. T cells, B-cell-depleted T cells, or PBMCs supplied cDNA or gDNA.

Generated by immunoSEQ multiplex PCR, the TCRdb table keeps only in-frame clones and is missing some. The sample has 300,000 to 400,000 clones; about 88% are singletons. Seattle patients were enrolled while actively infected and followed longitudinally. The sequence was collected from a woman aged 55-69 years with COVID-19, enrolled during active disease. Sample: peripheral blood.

CDR3 protein: CAISDLAGKTQYF. The CDR3 nucleotides are TGTGCCATCAGTGACCTAGCGGGGAAGACCCAGTACTTC. V and J are TRBV10-3 and TRBJ2-5, with TRBD2 matching 9 bases. Germline values: CDR1 ENHRY, CDR2 SYGVKD. CDR3 length equals 13 residues. Trimming cost V 3 bases and J 6 bases; bases outside gene matches: 2.